The T cell receptor (beta chain) described here comes from a study of identical twins. Template switching created a universal primer site, and the cDNA included unique molecular identifiers. In TCRdb, the 5' RACE reads were re-called with MiXCR into one record per CDR3 protein. The repertoire consists of hundreds of thousands of distinct CDR3 sequences, with about 8.1% occurring once and the leading ten covering 2.1%. Whole-study results and caveats: Cord blood beta clonotypes that were abundant carried fewer insertions, and memory repertoires showed no such trend. Those out-of-frame alpha sequences shared by twins showed an excess of low generation probability. The study drew conclusions from cross-sectional statistical analysis, not from following the same donors.

Germline-derived CDR1 and CDR2 are WSHSY and SAAADI. Losses at the gene ends were 8 bases for V and 10 bases for J; bases not matched to a gene: 8. The CDR3 is 13 residues long. As regards this clonotype: Its antigen is unidentified.

The sample also formed part of further work on yellow fever vaccine responses in identical twins.

The TCR comes from a woman under 30 in good health. V gene TRBV10-2 combines with J gene TRBJ1-6, with TRBD1 matching over 7 bases. The sequenced sample was memory (CD45RO+) T cells sorted from blood. CDR3 in DNA: TGCGCCAGCCGACAGGGACCAGGGTCACCCCTCCACTTT. It translates to CASRQGPGSPLHF.